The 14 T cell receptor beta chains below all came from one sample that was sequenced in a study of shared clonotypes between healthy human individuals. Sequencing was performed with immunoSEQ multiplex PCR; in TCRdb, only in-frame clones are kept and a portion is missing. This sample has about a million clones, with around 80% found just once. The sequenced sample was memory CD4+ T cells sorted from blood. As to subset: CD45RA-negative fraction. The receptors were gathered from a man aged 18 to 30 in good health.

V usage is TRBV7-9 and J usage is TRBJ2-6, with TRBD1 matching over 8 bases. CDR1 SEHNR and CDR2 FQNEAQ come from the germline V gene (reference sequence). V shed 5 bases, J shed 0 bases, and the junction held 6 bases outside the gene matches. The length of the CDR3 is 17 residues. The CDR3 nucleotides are TGTGCCAGCAGCGCCGACAGGGGCCTCTCTGGGGCCAACGTCCTGACTTTC. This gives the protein CASSADRGLSGANVLTF.

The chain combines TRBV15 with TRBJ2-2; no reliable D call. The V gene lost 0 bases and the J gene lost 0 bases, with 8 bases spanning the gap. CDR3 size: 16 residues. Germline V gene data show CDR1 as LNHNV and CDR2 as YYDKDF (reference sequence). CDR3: CATSRDPPPNTGELFF. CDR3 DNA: TGTGCCACCAGCAGAGATCCCCCGCCGAACACCGGGGAGCTGTTTTTT. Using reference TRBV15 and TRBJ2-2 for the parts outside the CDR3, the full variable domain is DAMVIQNPRYQVTQFGKPVTLSCSQTLNHNVMYWYQQKSSQAPKLLFHYYDKDFNNEADTPDNFQSRRPNTSFCFLDIRSPGLGDTAMYLCATSRDPPPNTGELFFGEGSRLTVL.

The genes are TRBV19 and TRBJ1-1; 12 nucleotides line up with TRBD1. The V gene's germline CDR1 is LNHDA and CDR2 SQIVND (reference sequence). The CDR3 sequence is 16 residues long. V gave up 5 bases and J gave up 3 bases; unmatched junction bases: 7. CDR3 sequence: CASSGTGGLRDTEAFF. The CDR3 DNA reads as TGTGCCAGTAGTGGGACAGGGGGCCTTCGTGACACTGAAGCTTTCTTT.

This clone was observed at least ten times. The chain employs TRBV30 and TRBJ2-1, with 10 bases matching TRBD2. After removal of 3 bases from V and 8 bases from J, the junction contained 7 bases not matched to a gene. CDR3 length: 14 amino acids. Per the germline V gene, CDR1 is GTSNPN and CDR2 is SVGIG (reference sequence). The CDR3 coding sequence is TGTGCCTGGAGAGAGCGGGGGGGCCGCTATGAGCAGTTCTTC. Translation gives CAWRERGGRYEQFF. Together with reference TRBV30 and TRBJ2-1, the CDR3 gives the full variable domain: SQTIHQWPATLVQPVGSPLSLECTVEGTSNPNLYWYRQAAGRGLQLLFYSVGIGQISSEVPQNLSASRPQDRQFILSSKKLLLSDSGFYLCAWRERGGRYEQFFGPGTRLTVL.

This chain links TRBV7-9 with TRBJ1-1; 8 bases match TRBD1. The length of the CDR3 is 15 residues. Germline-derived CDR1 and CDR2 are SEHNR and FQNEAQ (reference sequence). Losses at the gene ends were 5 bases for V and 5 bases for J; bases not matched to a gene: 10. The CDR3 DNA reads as TGTGCCAGCAGCCCCAAATGGACAGGGCTTACTGAAGCTTTCTTT. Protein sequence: CASSPKWTGLTEAFF.

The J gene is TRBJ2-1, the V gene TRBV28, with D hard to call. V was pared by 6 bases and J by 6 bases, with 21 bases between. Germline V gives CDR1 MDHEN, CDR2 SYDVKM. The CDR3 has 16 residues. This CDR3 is CASSPLRRMDRNEQFF. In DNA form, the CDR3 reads TGTGCCAGCAGCCCGTTAAGAAGGATGGATCGCAATGAGCAGTTCTTC.

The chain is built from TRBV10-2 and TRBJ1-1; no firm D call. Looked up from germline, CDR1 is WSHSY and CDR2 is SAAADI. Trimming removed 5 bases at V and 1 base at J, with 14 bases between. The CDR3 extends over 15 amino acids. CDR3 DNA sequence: TGCGCCAGCAGTTCCAACCCCACAAGGAACACTGAAGCTTTCTTT. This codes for CASSSNPTRNTEAFF.

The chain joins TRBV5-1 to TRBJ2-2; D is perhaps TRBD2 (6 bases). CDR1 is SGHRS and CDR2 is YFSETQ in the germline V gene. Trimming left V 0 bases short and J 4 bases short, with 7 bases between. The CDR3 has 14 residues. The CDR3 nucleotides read TGCGCCAGCAGCTTGGACGGGAGCACCGGGGAGCTGTTTTTT. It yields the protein CASSLDGSTGELFF.

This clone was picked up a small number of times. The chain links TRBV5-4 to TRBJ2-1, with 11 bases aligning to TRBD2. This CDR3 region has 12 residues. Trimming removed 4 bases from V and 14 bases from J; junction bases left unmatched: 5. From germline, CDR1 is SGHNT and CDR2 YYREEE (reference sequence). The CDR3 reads CASSLPGLAEFF. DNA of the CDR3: TGTGCCAGCAGCCTACCGGGACTAGCGGAGTTCTTC.

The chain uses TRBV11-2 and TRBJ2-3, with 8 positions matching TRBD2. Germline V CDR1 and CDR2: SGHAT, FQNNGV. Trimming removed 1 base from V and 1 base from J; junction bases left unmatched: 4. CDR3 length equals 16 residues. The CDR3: CASSLGSRGGTDTQYF. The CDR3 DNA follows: TGTGCCAGCAGCTTAGGATCGCGGGGGGGCACAGATACGCAGTATTTT.

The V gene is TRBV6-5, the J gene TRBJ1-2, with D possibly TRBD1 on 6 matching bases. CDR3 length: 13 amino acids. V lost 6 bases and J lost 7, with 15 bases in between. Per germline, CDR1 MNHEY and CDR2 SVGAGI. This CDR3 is CASRKTGLSGYTF. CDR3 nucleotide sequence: TGTGCCAGCAGGAAGACAGGCTTGTCTGGCTACACCTTC.

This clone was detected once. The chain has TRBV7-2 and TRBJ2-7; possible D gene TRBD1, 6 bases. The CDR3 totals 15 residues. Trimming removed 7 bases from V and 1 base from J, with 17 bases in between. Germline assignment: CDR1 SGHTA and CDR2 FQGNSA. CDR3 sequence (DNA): TGTGCCAGCAAACTACAGGGAACAGTGTCCTACGAGCAGTACTTC. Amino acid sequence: CASKLQGTVSYEQYF.

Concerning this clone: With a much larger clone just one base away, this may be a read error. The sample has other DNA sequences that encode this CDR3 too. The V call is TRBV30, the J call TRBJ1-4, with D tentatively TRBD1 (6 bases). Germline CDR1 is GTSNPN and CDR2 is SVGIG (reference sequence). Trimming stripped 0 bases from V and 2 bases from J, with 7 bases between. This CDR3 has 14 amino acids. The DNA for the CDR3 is TGTGCCTGGAGTGTAGGGGGTACTAATGAAAAACTGTTTTTT. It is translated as CAWSVGGTNEKLFF.

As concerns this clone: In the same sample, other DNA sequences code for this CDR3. Here the CDR3 reads CASSYGQDNSPLHF. CDR3 nucleotides: TGTGCCAGCAGTTATGGTCAGGATAATTCACCCCTCCACTTT. This chain links TRBV6-5 with TRBJ1-6; D is uncertain. V was clipped by 3 bases and J by 5 bases, with 8 bases between them. The CDR3 runs 14 residues. Germline V gene sequence: CDR1 MNHEY, CDR2 SVGAGI.